This TCR beta chain was recovered during a study of STAT5B mutations in CD4+ large granular lymphocyte leukemia. Study results and limitations: Patient CD4-sorted repertoires looked more clonal than healthy CD4+ repertoires, even without putative leukemic clones. Top patient clones used TRBV06 genes more often: 8/27 versus 2/35 in controls.

The CDR3 spans 16 residues. Germline trimming cut 4 bases from V and 4 bases from J; bases unmatched to any gene: 6. Per the germline V gene, CDR1 is MNHEY and CDR2 is SVGAGI. This clone was observed once. Its antigen is not identified. The repertoire was sequenced with immunoSEQ multiplex PCR; TCRdb's copy has only in-frame clones and lacks some. This repertoire shows under 35,000 clones, approximately 74% found once; its top ten account for roughly 0.29%. The chain combines TRBV6-5 with TRBJ2-3, with 12 bases fitting TRBD2. Sequenced material: CD4+ T cells from blood buffy coats. The sequence was collected from a human donor in good health. The CDR3: CASSSSTSGGADTQYF. For the CDR3, the DNA is TGTGCCAGCAGTTCCTCGACTAGCGGGGGTGCAGATACGCAGTATTTT.